The sequence of this TCR beta chain was determined in a study of T cells in women clearing cervical HPV infection. Worth noting for this clone: Sequencing ends 3 residues short of the CDR3 end; the germline J gene provides the rest.

TCRdb keeps only in-frame clones here, not all; method: immunoSEQ multiplex PCR. The sample table includes 15,000 to 20,000 clones. Per the germline V gene, CDR1 is SEHNR and CDR2 is FQNEAQ (reference sequence). The CDR3 has 12 residues. The V gene is TRBV7-9, the J gene TRBJ1-4; D remains unclear. This TCR derives from a woman between 18 and 70 years old with a cervical HPV16 infection that either progressed to CIN3+ or cleared (not recorded which). The sequencing input was blood buffy coat. The CDR3 spells CASRVEGSPLFF. The CDR3 bases that were read are TGTGCCAGCAGGGTCGAGGGTTCACCA.